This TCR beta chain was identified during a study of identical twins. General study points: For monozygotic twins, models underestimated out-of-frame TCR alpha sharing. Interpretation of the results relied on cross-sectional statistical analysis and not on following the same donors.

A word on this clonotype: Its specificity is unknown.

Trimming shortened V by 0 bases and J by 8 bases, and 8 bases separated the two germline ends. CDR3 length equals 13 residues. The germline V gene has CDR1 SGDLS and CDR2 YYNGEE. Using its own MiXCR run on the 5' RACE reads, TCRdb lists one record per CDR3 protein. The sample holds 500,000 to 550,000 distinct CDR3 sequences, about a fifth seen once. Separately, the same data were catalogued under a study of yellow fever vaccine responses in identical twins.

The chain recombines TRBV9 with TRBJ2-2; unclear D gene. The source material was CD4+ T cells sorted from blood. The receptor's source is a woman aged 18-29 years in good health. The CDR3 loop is CASSVGPAGELFF. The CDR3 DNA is TGTGCCAGCAGCGTAGGCCCGGCAGGGGAGCTGTTTTTT.